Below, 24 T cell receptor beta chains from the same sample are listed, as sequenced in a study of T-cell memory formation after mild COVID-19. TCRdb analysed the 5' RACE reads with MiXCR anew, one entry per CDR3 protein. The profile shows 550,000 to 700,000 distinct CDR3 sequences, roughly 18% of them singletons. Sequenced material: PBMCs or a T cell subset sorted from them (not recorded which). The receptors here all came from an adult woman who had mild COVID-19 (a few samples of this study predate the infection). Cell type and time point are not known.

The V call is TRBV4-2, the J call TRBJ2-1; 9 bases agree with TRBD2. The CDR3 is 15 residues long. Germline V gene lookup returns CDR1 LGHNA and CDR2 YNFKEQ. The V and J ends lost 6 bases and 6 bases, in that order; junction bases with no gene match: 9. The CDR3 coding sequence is TGTGCCAGCAGGGAGGTCGCGGGGGGGCCCAATGAGCAGTTCTTC. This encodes CASREVAGGPNEQFF.

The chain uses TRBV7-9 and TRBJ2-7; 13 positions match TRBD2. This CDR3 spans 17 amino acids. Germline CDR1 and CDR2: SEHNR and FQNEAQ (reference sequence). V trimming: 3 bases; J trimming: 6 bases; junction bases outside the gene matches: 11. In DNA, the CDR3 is TGTGCCAGCAGCTTGGATGGACTAGCGGGAGCGAATATCGAGCAGTACTTC. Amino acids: CASSLDGLAGANIEQYF. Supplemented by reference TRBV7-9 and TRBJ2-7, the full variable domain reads DTGVSQNPRHKITKRGQNVTFRCDPISEHNRLYWYRQTLGQGPEFLTYFQNEAQLEKSRLLSDRFSAERPKGSFSTLEIQRTEQGDSAMYLCASSLDGLAGANIEQYFGPGTRLTVT.

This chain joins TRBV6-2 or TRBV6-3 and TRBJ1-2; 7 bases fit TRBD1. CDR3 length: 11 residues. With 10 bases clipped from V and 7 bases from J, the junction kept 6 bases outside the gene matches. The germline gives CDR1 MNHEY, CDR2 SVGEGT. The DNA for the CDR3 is TGTGCCACCCAGGGGGAGGGTGGCTACACCTTC. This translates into CATQGEGGYTF.

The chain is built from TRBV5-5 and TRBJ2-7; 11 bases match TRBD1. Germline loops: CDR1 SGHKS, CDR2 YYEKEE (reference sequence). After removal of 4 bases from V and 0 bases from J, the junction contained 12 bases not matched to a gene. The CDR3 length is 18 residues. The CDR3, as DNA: TGTGCCAGCAGCAGCATGAGAGCCGGGACAGGGGGCTCCTACGAGCAGTACTTC. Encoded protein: CASSSMRAGTGGSYEQYF. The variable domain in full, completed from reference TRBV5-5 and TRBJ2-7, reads DAGVTQSPTHLIKTRGQQVTLRCSPISGHKSVSWYQQVLGQGPQFIFQYYEKEERGRGNFPDRFSARQFPNYSSELNVNALLLGDSALYLCASSSMRAGTGGSYEQYFGPGTRLTVT.

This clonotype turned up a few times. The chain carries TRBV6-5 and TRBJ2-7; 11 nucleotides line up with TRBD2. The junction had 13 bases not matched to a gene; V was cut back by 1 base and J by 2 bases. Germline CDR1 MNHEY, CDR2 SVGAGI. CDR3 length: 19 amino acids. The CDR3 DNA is TGTGCCAGCAGTTACTATCCGGGACTAGCGGAGACGGGGCCCTACGAGCAGTACTTC. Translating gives CASSYYPGLAETGPYEQYF.

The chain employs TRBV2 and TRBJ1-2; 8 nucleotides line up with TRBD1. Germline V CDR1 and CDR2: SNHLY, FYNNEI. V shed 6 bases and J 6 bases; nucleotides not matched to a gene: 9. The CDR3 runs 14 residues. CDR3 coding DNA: TGTGCCAGCAGCGACAGGGGTTTAGTCCATGGCTACACCTTC. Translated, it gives CASSDRGLVHGYTF.

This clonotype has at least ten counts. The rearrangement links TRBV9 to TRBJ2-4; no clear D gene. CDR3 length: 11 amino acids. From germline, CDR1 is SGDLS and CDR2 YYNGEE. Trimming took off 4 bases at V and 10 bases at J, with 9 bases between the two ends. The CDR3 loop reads CASSPGTIQYF. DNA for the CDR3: TGTGCCAGCAGCCCCGGAACGATTCAGTACTTC. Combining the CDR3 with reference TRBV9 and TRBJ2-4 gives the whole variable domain DSGVTQTPKHLITATGQRVTLRCSPRSGDLSVYWYQQSLDQGLQFLIQYYNGEERAKGNILERFSAQQFPDLHSELNLSSLELGDSALYFCASSPGTIQYFGAGTRLSVL.

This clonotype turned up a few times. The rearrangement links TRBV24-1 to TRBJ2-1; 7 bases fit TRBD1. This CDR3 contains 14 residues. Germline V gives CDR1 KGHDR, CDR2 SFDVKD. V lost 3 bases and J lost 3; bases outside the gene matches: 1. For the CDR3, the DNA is TGTGCCACCAGTGATACAGGGGACTACAATGAGCAGTTCTTC. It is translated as CATSDTGDYNEQFF.

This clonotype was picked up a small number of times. The CDR3 region has the DNA TGTGCCAGCAGTTTCATCCTTTACAATGAGCAGTTCTTC. It encodes CASSFILYNEQFF. The chain recombines TRBV12-3 or TRBV12-4 with TRBJ2-1; D not resolved. The V and J ends lost 3 bases and 4 bases respectively, with 7 bases between them. This CDR3 is built from 13 residues.

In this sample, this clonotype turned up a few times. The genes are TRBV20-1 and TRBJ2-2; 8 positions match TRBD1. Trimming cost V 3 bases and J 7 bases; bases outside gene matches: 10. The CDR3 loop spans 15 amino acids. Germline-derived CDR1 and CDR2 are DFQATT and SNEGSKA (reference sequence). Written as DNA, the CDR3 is TGCAGTGCTAGTGGGCAGGGGGCGGGCAGCGGGGAGCTGTTTTTT. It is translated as CSASGQGAGSGELFF.

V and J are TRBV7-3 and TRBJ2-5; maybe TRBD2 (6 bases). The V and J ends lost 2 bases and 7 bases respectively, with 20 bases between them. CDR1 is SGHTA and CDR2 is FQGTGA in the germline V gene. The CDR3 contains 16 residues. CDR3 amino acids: CASSLESTRSFGTQYF. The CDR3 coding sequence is TGTGCCAGCAGCTTAGAATCGACTAGGTCGTTCGGGACCCAGTACTTC.

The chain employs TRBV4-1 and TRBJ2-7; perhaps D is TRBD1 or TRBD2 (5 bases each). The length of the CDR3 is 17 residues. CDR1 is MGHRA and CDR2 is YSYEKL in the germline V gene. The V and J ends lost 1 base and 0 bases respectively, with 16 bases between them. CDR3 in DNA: TGCGCCAGCAGCCAAGTTATCGTTCGGGACGGCTCCTACGAGCAGTACTTC. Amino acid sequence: CASSQVIVRDGSYEQYF.

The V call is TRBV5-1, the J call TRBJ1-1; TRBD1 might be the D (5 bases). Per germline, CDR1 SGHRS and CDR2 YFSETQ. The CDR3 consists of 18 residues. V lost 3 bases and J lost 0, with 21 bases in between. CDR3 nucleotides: TGCGCCAGCAGCTCCGACCCCGCAGGGAGGACGGTGAACACTGAAGCTTTCTTT. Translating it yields CASSSDPAGRTVNTEAFF.

CDR3 amino acids: CASSLDTRAMNTEAFF. In nucleotides, the CDR3 is TGTGCCAGCAGCTTAGACACCAGGGCAATGAACACTGAAGCTTTCTTT. The chain employs TRBV11-3 and TRBJ1-1; TRBD1 is a possible D gene (5 bases). CDR3 length equals 16 residues. V was pared by 0 bases and J by 0 bases, with 11 bases between. Germline-derived CDR1 and CDR2 are SGHNT and YENEEA. Supplemented by reference TRBV11-3 and TRBJ1-1, the full variable domain reads EAGVVQSPRYKIIEKKQPVAFWCNPISGHNTLYWYLQNLGQGPELLIRYENEEAVDDSQLPKDRFSAERLKGVDSTLKIQPAELGDSAVYLCASSLDTRAMNTEAFFGQGTRLTVV.

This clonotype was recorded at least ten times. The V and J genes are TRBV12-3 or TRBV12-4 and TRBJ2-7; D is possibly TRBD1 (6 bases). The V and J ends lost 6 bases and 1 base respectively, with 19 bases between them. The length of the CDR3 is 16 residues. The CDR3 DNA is TGTGCCAGCAGCCTTACGCCGCTACAGGGATCCTACGAGCAGTACTTC. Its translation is CASSLTPLQGSYEQYF.

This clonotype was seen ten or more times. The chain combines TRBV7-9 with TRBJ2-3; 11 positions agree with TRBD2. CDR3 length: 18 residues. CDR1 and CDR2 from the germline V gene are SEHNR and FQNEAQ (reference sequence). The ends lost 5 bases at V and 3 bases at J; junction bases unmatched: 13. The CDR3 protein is CASSPDRLAGIVTDTQYF. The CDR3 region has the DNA TGTGCCAGCAGCCCAGACCGACTAGCGGGGATAGTTACAGATACGCAGTATTTT.

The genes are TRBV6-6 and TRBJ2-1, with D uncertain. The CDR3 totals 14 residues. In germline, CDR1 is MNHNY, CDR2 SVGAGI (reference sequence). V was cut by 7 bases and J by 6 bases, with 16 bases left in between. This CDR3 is CASTHSPGGNEQFF. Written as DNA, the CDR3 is TGTGCCAGCACCCACTCCCCGGGCGGCAATGAGCAGTTCTTC.

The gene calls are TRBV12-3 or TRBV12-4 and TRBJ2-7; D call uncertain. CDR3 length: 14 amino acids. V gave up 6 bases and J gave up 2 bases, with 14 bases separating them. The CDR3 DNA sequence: TGTGCCAGCAGACCGGACCAATCAGCCTACGAGCAGTACTTC. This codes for CASRPDQSAYEQYF.

CDR3 sequence (DNA): TGTGCCAGCCCCGGACAGGGGGGGTGGTCGGGGCAGTTCTTC. Translated, it gives CASPGQGGWSGQFF. The chain joins TRBV5-8 to TRBJ2-1; the match to TRBD1 covers 10 bases. The CDR3 totals 14 residues. Germline V gene sequence: CDR1 SGHTS, CDR2 YDEGEE. Trimming removed 7 bases from V and 12 bases from J; junction bases left unmatched: 13.

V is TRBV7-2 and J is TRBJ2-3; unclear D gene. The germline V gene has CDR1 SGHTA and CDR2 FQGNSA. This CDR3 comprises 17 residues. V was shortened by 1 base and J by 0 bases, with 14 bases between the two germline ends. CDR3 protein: CASSLVGSPASTDTQYF. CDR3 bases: TGTGCCAGCAGCTTAGTAGGTTCACCAGCTAGCACAGATACGCAGTATTTT.

This CDR3 reads CASSHPRGIPNNEQFF. The CDR3, as DNA: TGCGCCAGCAGCCACCCCCGGGGGATTCCCAACAATGAGCAGTTCTTC. The chain joins TRBV4-1 to TRBJ2-1; possibly TRBD2 for D (6 bases). The V gene lost 3 bases and the J gene lost 5 bases, with 17 bases spanning the gap. The germline CDR1 and CDR2 sequences are MGHRA and YSYEKL. The CDR3 sequence is 16 residues long.

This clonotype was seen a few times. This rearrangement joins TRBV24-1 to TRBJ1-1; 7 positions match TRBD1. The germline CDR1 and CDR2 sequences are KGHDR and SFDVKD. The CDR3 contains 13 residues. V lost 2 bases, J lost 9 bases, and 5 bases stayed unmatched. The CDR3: CATSDSGTVKAFF. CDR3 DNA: TGTGCCACCAGTGATTCAGGGACAGTAAAAGCTTTCTTT.

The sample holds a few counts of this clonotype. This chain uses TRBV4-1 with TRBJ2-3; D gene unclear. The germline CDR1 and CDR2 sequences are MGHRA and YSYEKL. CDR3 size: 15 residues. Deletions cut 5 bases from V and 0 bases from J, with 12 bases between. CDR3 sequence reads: CASSADFRSTDTQYF. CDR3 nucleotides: TGCGCCAGCAGCGCCGACTTCAGGAGCACAGATACGCAGTATTTT.

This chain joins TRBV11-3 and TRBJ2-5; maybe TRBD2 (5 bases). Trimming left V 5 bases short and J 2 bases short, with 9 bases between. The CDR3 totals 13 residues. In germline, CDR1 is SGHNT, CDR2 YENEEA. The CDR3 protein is CASSPDWQETQYF. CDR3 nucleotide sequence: TGTGCCAGCAGCCCGGACTGGCAAGAGACCCAGTACTTC.